Detailed here is one T cell receptor (beta chain). How the authors handled the data: The authors estimated nucleated cell counts from reference gene primer amplification. Using immunoSEQ multiplex PCR, the repertoire was profiled, and TCRdb retains in-frame clones only, with some absent. V and J calls and clone size follow that table, whereas D and trimming were derived from the DNA. The data hold approximately 220,000 clones, with around 84% observed a single time. The sample originates from a study of blood T cell repertoires in COVID-19. The overall study: COVID-19 samples, acute and convalescent, were from the United States, Italy and Spain. Sources were T cells, B-cell-depleted T cells, or PBMCs; the material itself was cDNA or gDNA.

The CDR3 contains 13 residues. Trimming took off 10 bases at V and 0 bases at J, with 12 bases between the two ends. The origin of this receptor is a woman aged 55-69 years who had recovered from COVID-19. The sequencing sample was made of peripheral blood. J is TRBJ2-5 and V is TRBV12-3 or TRBV12-4; weak D call: TRBD1 (6 bases). CDR3 nucleotides: TGTGCCACAACGGACAGTTACCAAGAGACCCAGTACTTC. This translates into CATTDSYQETQYF.